The 20 T cell receptor beta chains below all came from one sample that was sequenced in a study of identical twins. One entry per CDR3 protein results from TCRdb running MiXCR on the 5' RACE reads. Of 240,000 or so distinct CDR3 sequences listed, approximately 7% were seen once; the top ten hold approximately 3.7%. These data were likewise used in another study, on yellow fever vaccine responses in identical twins.

The sample was memory (CD45RO+) T cells sorted from blood. The receptors were gathered from a woman aged 18-30 years in good health.

This clonotype was counted at least ten times. The rearrangement uses TRBV12-3 or TRBV12-4 and TRBJ2-1; perhaps TRBD2 as D (5 bases). With 3 bases removed from V and 7 bases from J, the gap between germline ends came to 10 bases. The CDR3 length is 13 residues. CDR3 sequence reads: CASSLSTGNEQFF. CDR3 in DNA: TGTGCCAGCAGTTTGAGTACGGGGAATGAGCAGTTCTTC.

The rearrangement uses TRBV12-3 or TRBV12-4 and TRBJ2-7; 12 bases match TRBD2. With V trimmed by 5 bases and J by 7 bases, 9 bases remained unmatched. The CDR3 consists of 15 residues. The CDR3 sequence: CASSPGSSGRGEQYF. For the CDR3, the DNA is TGTGCCAGCAGTCCCGGTTCTAGCGGGAGGGGAGAGCAGTACTTC.

Many counts were recorded for this clonotype. The chain has TRBV29-1 and TRBJ2-7; D is unresolved. The germline V and J ends were trimmed by 1 base and 0 bases, with 4 bases remaining between them. This CDR3 comprises 12 residues. Germline CDR1 reads SQVTM; CDR2 reads ANQGSEA. In nucleotides, the CDR3 is TGCAGCGTTGAAGCCGCCTCCTACGAGCAGTACTTC. Amino acids: CSVEAASYEQYF.

This clonotype was seen at least ten times. The V call is TRBV14, the J call TRBJ1-1; D might be TRBD1 (5 bases). The CDR3 totals 14 residues. The germline V and J ends were trimmed by 6 bases and 4 bases, with 15 bases remaining between them. Germline values: CDR1 SGHDN, CDR2 FVKESK. This chain's CDR3 is CASSLWQGGTEAFF. The CDR3, as DNA: TGTGCCAGCAGTCTATGGCAGGGAGGCACTGAAGCTTTCTTT.

A few counts support this clonotype. V is TRBV5-1 and J is TRBJ1-1; TRBD1 is a possible D gene (6 bases). Trimming pared 3 bases from V and 0 bases from J, leaving 12 bases between. The CDR3 is 15 amino acids. Germline CDR1 and CDR2: SGHRS and YFSETQ. CDR3 nucleotide sequence: TGCGCCAGCAGCTATACAGGGTTGGTGAACACTGAAGCTTTCTTT. Residues: CASSYTGLVNTEAFF.

This clonotype was seen many times. The rearrangement links TRBV12-3 or TRBV12-4 to TRBJ1-1; D is perhaps TRBD1 (5 bases). The CDR3 covers 14 residues. Trimming cost V 3 bases and J 1 base, with 9 bases left between them. CDR3 in DNA: TGTGCCAGCAGTTTGAAACAGGAGAACACTGAAGCTTTCTTT. Its translation: CASSLKQENTEAFF.

The sample holds many counts of this clonotype. This chain links TRBV12-3 or TRBV12-4 with TRBJ2-7; D call uncertain. Trimming stripped 7 bases from V and 1 base from J, with 14 bases between. This CDR3 has 14 amino acids. In nucleotides, the CDR3 is TGTGCCAGCACAGTTTCTAAAGTATCCTACGAGCAGTACTTC. It is translated as CASTVSKVSYEQYF.

This clonotype was seen only a few times. This chain connects TRBV28 to TRBJ2-3, with a tentative D call TRBD2 (5 bases). V was clipped by 4 bases and J by 2 bases, with 19 bases between them. Germline V gives CDR1 MDHEN, CDR2 SYDVKM. This CDR3 is 17 amino acids long. The CDR3 here is CASSSPWLALLTDTQYF. For the CDR3, the DNA is TGTGCCAGCAGTTCCCCCTGGCTAGCCTTGCTCACAGATACGCAGTATTTT.

This clonotype came up a few times. This rearrangement joins TRBV12-3 or TRBV12-4 to TRBJ2-7, with D unclear. The CDR3 runs to 13 residues. V lost 3 bases and J lost 6, with 12 bases in between. Here the CDR3 reads CASSFDPVPEQYF. CDR3 DNA: TGTGCCAGCAGTTTCGATCCTGTCCCCGAGCAGTACTTC.

This clonotype was seen only a few times. The V and J genes are TRBV5-1 and TRBJ1-1; D is perhaps TRBD1 (5 bases). V lost 0 bases, J lost 1 base, and 10 bases lay in between. Germline V gives CDR1 SGHRS, CDR2 YFSETQ. The CDR3 is 15 amino acids. The CDR3 sequence: CASSLGWGKNTEAFF. CDR3 nucleotides: TGCGCCAGCAGCTTGGGGTGGGGCAAGAACACTGAAGCTTTCTTT. Full variable domain (remainder filled in from reference TRBV5-1 and TRBJ1-1): KAGVTQTPRYLIKTRGQQVTLSCSPISGHRSVSWYQQTPGQGLQFLFEYFSETQRNKGNFPGRFSGRQFSNSRSEMNVSTLELGDSALYLCASSLGWGKNTEAFFGQGTRLTVV.

The chain uses TRBV20-1 and TRBJ2-3, with TRBD1 as a possible D gene (5 bases). CDR3 length: 14 residues. V was pared by 5 bases and J by 1 base, with 13 bases between. Germline V CDR1 and CDR2: DFQATT, SNEGSKA (reference sequence). The CDR3 DNA sequence: TGCAGTGCTGTGGACACCGGCCGCACAGATACGCAGTATTTT. Protein: CSAVDTGRTDTQYF.

The genes are TRBV18 and TRBJ2-7; 8 nucleotides match TRBD2. This CDR3 has 14 amino acids. Trimming removed 2 bases from V and 7 bases from J; junction bases left unmatched: 7. Germline V CDR1 and CDR2: KGHSH, LQKENI. The CDR3 spells CASSPSVTSGEQYF. The CDR3 coding sequence is TGTGCCAGCTCACCATCGGTAACTAGCGGTGAGCAGTACTTC. Full variable domain (remainder filled in from reference TRBV18 and TRBJ2-7): NAGVMQNPRHLVRRRGQEARLRCSPMKGHSHVYWYRQLPEEGLKFMVYLQKENIIDESGMPKERFSAEFPKEGPSILRIQQVVRGDSAAYFCASSPSVTSGEQYFGPGTRLTVT.

This clonotype was seen a few times. The J gene is TRBJ1-2, the V gene TRBV11-2; 9 bases fit TRBD1. This CDR3 comprises 15 residues. Germline V gives CDR1 SGHAT, CDR2 FQNNGV. V trimming: 2 bases; J trimming: 4 bases; junction bases outside the gene matches: 5. The CDR3 protein is CASSLNDRGAYGYTF. DNA for the CDR3: TGTGCCAGCAGCTTAAACGACAGGGGGGCCTATGGCTACACCTTC.

There are a few counts of this clonotype. The rearrangement uses TRBV2 and TRBJ2-3, with D possibly TRBD2 on 6 matching bases. CDR1 is SNHLY, CDR2 FYNNEI, per germline. The CDR3 loop spans 15 amino acids. V was cut by 4 bases and J by 0 bases, with 11 bases left in between. For the CDR3, the DNA is TGTGCCAGCAGTGCGGAGGGCGGGAGCACAGATACGCAGTATTTT. As protein: CASSAEGGSTDTQYF.

This chain links TRBV18 with TRBJ2-5; D call uncertain. The CDR3 consists of 15 residues. Germline loops: CDR1 KGHSH, CDR2 LQKENI. With 3 bases removed from V and 0 bases from J, the gap between germline ends came to 11 bases. For the CDR3, the DNA is TGTGCCAGCTCACCTGAACAGAGGTACCAAGAGACCCAGTACTTC. Translation gives CASSPEQRYQETQYF. Drawing the rest from reference TRBV18 and TRBJ2-5, the complete variable domain is NAGVMQNPRHLVRRRGQEARLRCSPMKGHSHVYWYRQLPEEGLKFMVYLQKENIIDESGMPKERFSAEFPKEGPSILRIQQVVRGDSAAYFCASSPEQRYQETQYFGPGTRLLVL.

This clonotype was seen a handful of times. The J gene is TRBJ2-1, the V gene TRBV20-1; D not resolved. The length of the CDR3 is 16 residues. The germline gives CDR1 DFQATT, CDR2 SNEGSKA (reference sequence). V was trimmed by 6 bases and J by 1 base, leaving 19 bases between them. CDR3 DNA sequence: TGCAGTGCCAGTAGAGGTGCGCCGAATTCCTACAATGAGCAGTTCTTC. Translation: CSASRGAPNSYNEQFF.

This chain uses TRBV4-1 with TRBJ2-3; D is possibly TRBD2 (6 bases). CDR1 is MGHRA and CDR2 is YSYEKL in the germline V gene. The V end was cut by 0 bases, the J end by 0 bases, with 16 bases between. This CDR3 is 18 amino acids long. The CDR3 nucleotides read TGCGCCAGCAGCCAAGACCCCGTTCTAGCGCAAAGCACAGATACGCAGTATTTT. Protein: CASSQDPVLAQSTDTQYF.

As concerns this clonotype: A much larger clone differs by one base, so this may be a read error. The genes are TRBV27 and TRBJ2-1, with no clear D. Germline V gene data show CDR1 as MNHEY and CDR2 as SMNVEV (reference sequence). The CDR3 is 14 residues long. V dropped 3 bases and J dropped 6 bases, with 12 bases sitting between them. The CDR3: CASSFPGRCNEQFF. CDR3 DNA: TGTGCCAGCAGTTTTCCGGGCAGATGCAATGAGCAGTTCTTC.

V gene TRBV5-6 combines with J gene TRBJ1-1; D is unresolved. V was shortened by 7 bases and J by 4 bases, with 8 bases between the two germline ends. Germline V gene sequence: CDR1 SGHDT, CDR2 YYEEEE. The CDR3 runs to 11 residues. The CDR3 coding sequence is TGTGCCAGCTGGGGTGGCACTGAAGCTTTCTTT. Protein: CASWGGTEAFF.

This clonotype was counted between two and nine times. The genes are TRBV19 and TRBJ2-3, with D perhaps TRBD2 (7 bases). This CDR3 has 17 residues. CDR1 is LNHDA and CDR2 is SQIVND in the germline V gene (reference sequence). Trimming removed 1 base at V and 2 bases at J, with 16 bases between. In DNA form, the CDR3 reads TGTGCCAGTAGTATAGGGGGGGGCGGACCTCTCACAGATACGCAGTATTTT. This translates into CASSIGGGGPLTDTQYF.